A single sample gave rise to the 15 T cell receptor beta chains below, sequenced in a study of cytomegalovirus exposure and HLA in healthy donors. A multiplex PCR was run with 60 Vbeta primers and 13 Jbeta primers. The table came from immunoSEQ multiplex PCR; TCRdb's copy has only in-frame clones and leaves some out. The table shows about 110,000 clones, with just over 70% occurring only once. Sequencing was performed on PBMCs. The receptors stem from a boy between 10 and 17 years old in good health and CMV-seronegative.

This clone was seen a single time. The rearrangement joins TRBV19 to TRBJ1-5; possible D gene TRBD1, 6 bases. The CDR3 is 12 residues long. Germline loops: CDR1 LNHDA, CDR2 SQIVND (reference sequence). Deletions cut 7 bases from V and 7 bases from J, with 11 bases between. CDR3 bases: TGTGCCAGTAAGGGGGTGAGCCAGCCCCAGCATTTT. Translation: CASKGVSQPQHF.

J is TRBJ2-7 and V is TRBV9; D not resolved. V lost 0 bases, J lost 6 bases, and 13 bases lay in between. Germline values: CDR1 SGDLS, CDR2 YYNGEE. The CDR3 loop spans 14 amino acids. The CDR3 DNA reads as TGTGCCAGCAGCGTAGGCGGAGCCCGCTCCGAGCAGTACTTC. It codes for CASSVGGARSEQYF. Full variable domain (outside the CDR3, taken from reference TRBV9 and TRBJ2-7): DSGVTQTPKHLITATGQRVTLRCSPRSGDLSVYWYQQSLDQGLQFLIQYYNGEERAKGNILERFSAQQFPDLHSELNLSSLELGDSALYFCASSVGGARSEQYFGPGTRLTVT.

The chain combines TRBV28 with TRBJ1-1, with 7 nucleotides matching TRBD1. From germline, CDR1 is MDHEN and CDR2 SYDVKM. With 6 bases clipped from V and 0 bases from J, the junction kept 4 bases outside the gene matches. CDR3 length: 14 amino acids. The chain's CDR3 is CASSRDSLNTEAFF. DNA for the CDR3: TGTGCCAGCAGCCGGGACAGCCTGAACACTGAAGCTTTCTTT.

This clone was observed a handful of times. V and J are TRBV11-3 and TRBJ2-5; D perhaps matches TRBD1 (6 bases). Germline values: CDR1 SGHNT, CDR2 YENEEA. Trimming took off 5 bases at V and 1 base at J, with 14 bases between the two ends. This CDR3 is 15 amino acids long. The CDR3, as DNA: TGTGCCAGCAGCCTTAGCAGGGACACCCAAGAGACCCAGTACTTC. It encodes CASSLSRDTQETQYF.

The chain joins TRBV2 to TRBJ2-3; D call uncertain. Trimming took off 9 bases at V and 0 bases at J, with 16 bases between the two ends. Germline CDR1 and CDR2: SNHLY and FYNNEI. This CDR3 spans 15 amino acids. The CDR3 coding sequence is TGTGCCAGGACGGGTAGACGTAGTAGCACAGATACGCAGTATTTT. This translates into CARTGRRSSTDTQYF.

The J gene is TRBJ2-5, the V gene TRBV25-1, with D possibly matching TRBD2 (7 bases). The CDR3 runs to 16 residues. The germline gives CDR1 MGHDK, CDR2 SYGVNS. V gave up 5 bases and J gave up 2 bases, with 18 bases separating them. The CDR3 nucleotides read TGTGCCAGCAGTTTTGGGGGCCTAGCGGAACAAGAGACCCAGTACTTC. This encodes CASSFGGLAEQETQYF.

This chain uses TRBV10-3 with TRBJ2-3; D perhaps matches TRBD2 (7 bases). The CDR3 has 17 amino acids. Trimming cost V 0 bases and J 3 bases, with 16 bases left between them. The germline V gene encodes CDR1 ENHRY and CDR2 SYGVKD. The CDR3: CAISESNRGARTDTQYF. The CDR3 DNA is TGTGCCATCAGTGAGTCGAATCGGGGGGCGCGGACAGATACGCAGTATTTT.

This clone has only a few counts. The CDR3 reads CAWRAGTYYATNEKLFF. The CDR3, as DNA: TGTGCCTGGAGAGCCGGGACATACTATGCAACTAATGAAAAACTGTTTTTT. This chain links TRBV30 with TRBJ1-4; weak D call: TRBD1 (6 bases). The length of the CDR3 is 17 residues. Trimming took off 3 bases at V and 0 bases at J, with 17 bases between the two ends. Germline CDR1 reads GTSNPN; CDR2 reads SVGIG (reference sequence).

The J gene is TRBJ1-4, the V gene TRBV30; D is possibly TRBD1 (6 bases). Germline assignment: CDR1 GTSNPN and CDR2 SVGIG (reference sequence). The V end was cut by 7 bases, the J end by 7 bases, with 31 bases between. This CDR3 comprises 18 residues. The CDR3 loop reads CASPNLRQVLARGEKLFF. The CDR3 region has the DNA TGTGCCTCCCCCAATCTGAGACAGGTTCTCGCGAGAGGTGAAAAACTGTTTTTT.

The V call is TRBV4-1, the J call TRBJ2-1; TRBD2 is a possible D gene (7 bases). The length of the CDR3 is 12 residues. Germline V lookup: CDR1 MGHRA, CDR2 YSYEKL. The V and J ends lost 5 bases and 13 bases respectively, with 15 bases between them. The CDR3 region is CASSITGGHQFF. The CDR3 bases are TGCGCCAGCAGCATCACGGGGGGCCACCAGTTCTTC.

The V gene is TRBV10-3, the J gene TRBJ2-3, with D possibly TRBD1 on 7 matching bases. CDR3 length: 15 residues. The ends were cut back, 10 bases at V and 0 bases at J, with 17 bases in the middle. Germline CDR1 reads ENHRY; CDR2 reads SYGVKD. CDR3 in amino acids: CATGGAGFSTDTQYF. The DNA for the CDR3 is TGTGCCACAGGGGGAGCGGGCTTTAGCACAGATACGCAGTATTTT.

V gene TRBV6-6 combines with J gene TRBJ1-4; 10 nucleotides align to TRBD1. With 7 bases clipped from V and 5 bases from J, the junction kept 7 bases outside the gene matches. The CDR3 is 15 amino acids. Looked up from germline, CDR1 is MNHNY and CDR2 is SVGAGI (reference sequence). The DNA for the CDR3 is TGTGCCAGCATCTACGGGGGACAGGGGAATGAAAAACTGTTTTTT. This sequence encodes CASIYGGQGNEKLFF.

This clone was observed a single time. The chain employs TRBV5-1 and TRBJ1-2, with 10 bases identical to TRBD1. The junction had 12 bases not matched to a gene; V was cut back by 3 bases and J by 1 base. The CDR3 is made up of 18 amino acids. Germline assignment: CDR1 SGHRS and CDR2 YFSETQ. CDR3 protein: CASSSTGQGPRGNYGYTF. The DNA for the CDR3 is TGCGCCAGCAGCTCAACGGGACAGGGGCCGCGGGGTAACTATGGCTACACCTTC.

As concerns this clone: The junction departs from germline at one end; a sequencing error may be responsible. CDR3 nucleotide sequence: TGTGCCAGCAGTCAAGCCAGGGGATCGTCCTACGAGCAGTACTTC. Residues: CASSQARGSSYEQYF. The gene calls are TRBV14 and TRBJ2-7; TRBD1 is a possible D gene (6 bases). The CDR3 contains 15 residues. Germline loops: CDR1 SGHDN, CDR2 FVKESK.

The chain has TRBV10-3 and TRBJ1-2, with TRBD1 identical over 10 bases. There are 13 residues in the CDR3. Germline CDR1 ENHRY, CDR2 SYGVKD. V lost 3 bases and J lost 8; bases outside the gene matches: 3. The CDR3, as DNA: TGTGCCATCAGTGAAGGGACAGGGGAAGGCTACACCTTC. It specifies CAISEGTGEGYTF.